Below, 28 T cell receptor beta chains from the same sample are listed, as sequenced in a study of cytomegalovirus exposure and HLA in healthy donors (dated by TCRdb to the late 2010s). Libraries were built with the immunoSEQ multiplex PCR assay. For the multiplex PCR, a mixture combining 60 forward primers for TCR Vbeta segments and 13 reverse primers for TCR Jbeta segments was used. TCRdb mirrors the immuneACCESS table, restricted to in-frame sequences. Some clones are absent from its copies; in checked studies, under half trace to an unresolved V gene, and the reason for the others is unknown. This sample comprises about 160,000 clones, 70% to 80% of them detected only once. The ten largest clonotypes hold 3.7% of the sample. Sample: PBMCs. The receptor set was obtained from a man aged 25 to 40 in good health and CMV-seropositive.

This clone was seen just once. The chain carries TRBV27 and TRBJ1-1; possible D gene TRBD1, 5 bases. The CDR3 sequence is 14 residues long. Germline-derived CDR1 and CDR2 are MNHEY and SMNVEV (reference sequence). With 5 bases removed from V and 2 bases from J, the gap between germline ends came to 12 bases. CDR3 sequence: CASSRLGENTEAFF. In nucleotides, the CDR3 is TGTGCCAGCAGTCGTCTAGGGGAAAACACTGAAGCTTTCTTT.

The CDR3 is CASRGTGGVETQYF. As DNA, the CDR3 is TGTGCCAGCAGGGGGACAGGGGGTGTGGAGACCCAGTACTTC. The chain joins TRBV6-6 to TRBJ2-5; 11 bases align to TRBD1. After removal of 6 bases from V and 5 bases from J, the junction contained 5 bases not matched to a gene. The CDR3 covers 14 residues. Germline assignment: CDR1 MNHNY and CDR2 SVGAGI (reference sequence).

In nucleotides, the CDR3 is TGCGCCAGCAGCCAAGATCATTTCAGGGAAAAACTGTTTTTT. It translates to CASSQDHFREKLFF. V usage is TRBV4-1 and J usage is TRBJ1-4; no reliable D call. Between the trimmed V and J ends, which lost 0 bases and 8 bases, there was a span of 10 bases. CDR1 is MGHRA, CDR2 YSYEKL, per germline. The CDR3 runs to 14 residues.

This clone was detected only a few times. The rearrangement uses TRBV2 and TRBJ2-7; possibly TRBD2 for D (6 bases). Germline CDR1 and CDR2: SNHLY and FYNNEI. V lost 4 bases to trimming and J lost 5 bases, with 15 bases between them. The CDR3 contains 14 residues. CDR3 region: CASSGQSGFHEQYF. The CDR3 nucleotides are TGTGCCAGCAGTGGACAGAGCGGGTTCCACGAGCAGTACTTC. Together with reference TRBV2 and TRBJ2-7, the CDR3 gives the full variable domain: EPEVTQTPSHQVTQMGQEVILRCVPISNHLYFYWYRQILGQKVEFLVSFYNNEISEKSEIFDDQFSVERPDGSNFTLKIRSTKLEDSAMYFCASSGQSGFHEQYFGPGTRLTVT.

The chain is built from TRBV27 and TRBJ2-7; 10 bases map to TRBD1. V lost 0 bases, J lost 1 base, and 6 bases stayed unmatched. This CDR3 contains 17 residues. CDR1 and CDR2 from the germline V gene are MNHEY and SMNVEV (reference sequence). CDR3 amino acids: CASSLSGTGVGSYEQYF. The CDR3 DNA reads as TGTGCCAGCAGTTTATCGGGGACAGGGGTCGGGTCCTACGAGCAGTACTTC.

This chain links TRBV7-2 with TRBJ1-5; perhaps TRBD1 as D (5 bases). Germline-derived CDR1 and CDR2 are SGHTA and FQGNSA. The CDR3 contains 16 residues. The germline V and J ends were trimmed by 1 base and 1 base, with 11 bases remaining between them. As DNA, the CDR3 is TGTGCCAGCAGCTTAGGGGCAGGGTTGAGCAATCAGCCCCAGCATTTT. The encoded protein is CASSLGAGLSNQPQHF.

The J gene is TRBJ2-6, the V gene TRBV18, with 7 bases identical to TRBD1. V dropped 3 bases and J dropped 0; count of bases not matched to a gene: 5. Per germline, CDR1 KGHSH and CDR2 LQKENI. CDR3 length equals 17 residues. Here the CDR3 DNA reads TGTGCCAGCTCACCGGGACAGCCAGGCTCTGGGGCCAACGTCCTGACTTTC. This gives the protein CASSPGQPGSGANVLTF.

The genes are TRBV5-4 and TRBJ1-2, with 9 bases matching TRBD1. Germline V CDR1 and CDR2: SGHNT, YYREEE (reference sequence). The CDR3 is 14 amino acids. The trim removed 3 bases at V and 6 bases at J, leaving 6 bases unmatched. CDR3 nucleotides: TGTGCCAGCAGCTCTACAGGGGGCGCCGATGGCTACACCTTC. Amino acid sequence: CASSSTGGADGYTF.

This clone was seen a handful of times. The chain joins TRBV7-9 to TRBJ1-4; TRBD1 might be the D (5 bases). The CDR3 spans 14 residues. The V and J ends lost 1 base and 10 bases respectively, with 13 bases between them. Germline assignment: CDR1 SEHNR and CDR2 FQNEAQ (reference sequence). The CDR3 sequence is CASSLVGDVGKLFF. As DNA, the CDR3 is TGTGCCAGCAGCTTAGTAGGGGATGTTGGAAAACTGTTTTTT.

The CDR3 bases are TGTGCCAGCAGCCGCTCTTTCGGGGAGCCTAACTATGGCTACACCTTC. Protein product: CASSRSFGEPNYGYTF. The gene calls are TRBV28 and TRBJ1-2; D gene uncertain. The ends were cut back, 6 bases at V and 0 bases at J, with 17 bases in the middle. The CDR3 has 16 residues. In germline, CDR1 is MDHEN, CDR2 SYDVKM.

This clone has only one observation. The chain couples TRBV6-5 to TRBJ2-3; 9 bases are a match to TRBD2. Per the germline V gene, CDR1 is MNHEY and CDR2 is SVGAGI. Trimming took 10 bases from V and 1 from J; bases not matched to a gene: 6. This CDR3 has 14 residues. Written as DNA, the CDR3 is TGTGCCATCGGAAGCGGGGGGCGCACAGATACGCAGTATTTT. Its translation: CAIGSGGRTDTQYF.

This chain uses TRBV9 with TRBJ1-2, with D unclear. Trimming removed 0 bases from V and 2 bases from J, with 14 bases in between. This CDR3 region has 16 residues. Germline-derived CDR1 and CDR2 are SGDLS and YYNGEE. The CDR3, as DNA: TGTGCCAGCAGCGTAGATCGTGTCTCGGGGAACTATGGCTACACCTTC. This sequence encodes CASSVDRVSGNYGYTF.

The rearrangement links TRBV6-5 to TRBJ1-4; 9 nucleotides agree with TRBD1. The CDR3 sequence is 15 residues long. Germline V CDR1 and CDR2: MNHEY, SVGAGI. The trim removed 6 bases at V and 7 bases at J, leaving 9 bases unmatched. The CDR3 region has the DNA TGTGCCAGCAGGAACAACCCGGGACAGGGTGAAAAACTGTTTTTT. The encoded protein is CASRNNPGQGEKLFF.

This chain joins TRBV25-1 and TRBJ1-2; 8 nucleotides align to TRBD1. Trimming at V came to 10 bases and at J to 5 bases, leaving 9 bases not matched to a gene. The CDR3 runs to 13 residues. Germline loops: CDR1 MGHDK, CDR2 SYGVNS. CDR3: CANPRDRQYGYTF. CDR3 DNA: TGTGCCAACCCCCGGGACAGGCAGTATGGCTACACCTTC.

This chain uses TRBV21-1 with TRBJ1-3; TRBD1 was called by the table and not checked on the DNA. TRBV21-1 corresponds to a pseudogene. The CDR3 runs 16 residues. The CDR3 reads CASSKDRQMGGNTIYF. The CDR3 DNA sequence: TGTGCCAGCAGCAAAGACAGGCAAATGGGTGGAAACACCATATATTTT.

The rearrangement uses TRBV6-4 and TRBJ2-3, with 8 positions matching TRBD2. Germline V CDR1 and CDR2: MRHNA, SNTAGT. Trimming at V came to 4 bases and at J to 3 bases, leaving 6 bases not matched to a gene. The CDR3 loop spans 15 amino acids. CDR3 loop: CASSAEAGGTDTQYF. DNA for the CDR3: TGTGCCAGCAGTGCAGAGGCGGGGGGTACAGATACGCAGTATTTT.

V usage is TRBV4-3 and J usage is TRBJ1-5; maybe TRBD1 (5 bases). Germline V gene sequence: CDR1 LGHNA, CDR2 YSLEER. This CDR3 is 17 amino acids long. V lost 0 bases to trimming and J lost 2 bases, with 14 bases between them. CDR3 in DNA: TGCGCCAGCAGCCAAGATATATCAGGGTTAGGCAATCAGCCCCAGCATTTT. This sequence encodes CASSQDISGLGNQPQHF.

V gene TRBV7-9 combines with J gene TRBJ2-1, with TRBD2 identical over 8 bases. Germline-derived CDR1 and CDR2 are SEHNR and FQNEAQ (reference sequence). The junction had 9 bases not matched to a gene; V was cut back by 4 bases and J by 10 bases. This CDR3 contains 14 residues. In DNA, the CDR3 is TGTGCCAGCAGCTCACTGGGACTAGTGAAGGAGCAGTTCTTC. It yields the protein CASSSLGLVKEQFF.

The chain carries TRBV30 and TRBJ1-6, with 8 bases fitting TRBD1. This CDR3 is built from 14 residues. Germline CDR1 reads GTSNPN; CDR2 reads SVGIG (reference sequence). V shed 0 bases, J shed 13 bases, and the junction held 8 bases outside the gene matches. The CDR3 reads CAWSVWQGAWPLHF. The CDR3, as DNA: TGTGCCTGGAGTGTATGGCAGGGGGCTTGGCCCCTCCACTTT.

The chain combines TRBV6-5 with TRBJ1-4; TRBD1 matches at 7 bases. This CDR3 comprises 13 residues. The J segment lost 8 bases and the V segment lost 8 bases, leaving 8 bases of the junction unmatched. The V gene's germline CDR1 is MNHEY and CDR2 SVGAGI. The CDR3 is CASRQGFGEKLFF. The CDR3 DNA is TGTGCCAGCCGACAGGGATTTGGGGAAAAACTGTTTTTT.

This sequence joins TRBV30 and TRBJ1-1; D uncertain. Trimming pared 0 bases from V and 1 base from J, leaving 6 bases between. CDR3 length: 13 amino acids. Germline values: CDR1 GTSNPN, CDR2 SVGIG (reference sequence). The chain's CDR3 is CAWSVTENTEAFF. In DNA, the CDR3 is TGTGCCTGGAGTGTAACAGAGAACACTGAAGCTTTCTTT.

V usage is TRBV6-5 and J usage is TRBJ2-5; 8 bases fit TRBD2. The CDR3 totals 12 residues. Germline V gene sequence: CDR1 MNHEY, CDR2 SVGAGI. J was trimmed by 4 bases and V by 6 bases; bases with no gene match: 1. CDR3 DNA sequence: TGTGCCAGCAGCCGGGGGGGAGAGACCCAGTACTTC. This codes for CASSRGGETQYF.

The rearrangement links TRBV30 to TRBJ1-3; 8 nucleotides match TRBD1. With V trimmed by 2 bases and J by 5 bases, 2 bases remained unmatched. This CDR3 has 13 residues. Per the germline V gene, CDR1 is GTSNPN and CDR2 is SVGIG (reference sequence). The CDR3 region is CAWSQGARNTIYF. The CDR3 coding sequence is TGTGCCTGGAGTCAGGGGGCGAGAAACACCATATATTTT.

The chain couples TRBV9 to TRBJ2-5, with a tentative D call TRBD1 (6 bases). The germline V gene has CDR1 SGDLS and CDR2 YYNGEE. This CDR3 contains 14 residues. V lost 0 bases, J lost 3 bases, and 9 bases lay in between. The CDR3 protein is CASSVVGAEETQYF. DNA for the CDR3: TGTGCCAGCAGCGTAGTGGGGGCCGAAGAGACCCAGTACTTC.

The chain combines TRBV6-5 with TRBJ2-7; D is possibly TRBD1 (6 bases). The CDR3 is 14 residues long. Trimming pared 6 bases from V and 2 bases from J, leaving 14 bases between. The V gene's germline CDR1 is MNHEY and CDR2 SVGAGI. The CDR3 coding sequence is TGTGCCAGCAGCAAGGCTGGGACAACCTACGAGCAGTACTTC. This codes for CASSKAGTTYEQYF.

This clone was counted a single time. The gene calls are TRBV6-5 and TRBJ1-5; 11 bases line up with TRBD1. The junction had 8 bases not matched to a gene; V was cut back by 5 bases and J by 8 bases. Germline V lookup: CDR1 MNHEY, CDR2 SVGAGI. CDR3 length: 15 residues. The CDR3 loop reads CASSTRDRGGEPQHF. The CDR3 coding sequence is TGTGCCAGCAGTACCCGGGACAGGGGGGGTGAGCCCCAGCATTTT.

The J gene is TRBJ2-7, the V gene TRBV5-1; 7 positions match TRBD1. V dropped 4 bases and J dropped 2; count of bases not matched to a gene: 12. CDR1 and CDR2 (germline): SGHRS, YFSETQ. The CDR3 spans 16 residues. The DNA of the CDR3 is TGCGCCAGCAGCCCCGGGACAGACCCATTTACCTACGAGCAGTACTTC. As protein: CASSPGTDPFTYEQYF.

The chain carries TRBV29-1 and TRBJ2-3; TRBD2 agrees at 7 bases. This CDR3 spans 14 amino acids. CDR1 SQVTM and CDR2 ANQGSEA come from the germline V gene. The CDR3 bases are TGCAGTGTGGGGAACGGACTAGTGGGAGATACGCAGTATTTT. Amino acid sequence: CSVGNGLVGDTQYF.